Below, 28 T cell receptor beta chains from the same sample are listed, as sequenced in a study of cytomegalovirus exposure and HLA in healthy donors. Researchers ran the PCR with 60 Vbeta and 13 Jbeta primers. TCRdb keeps only in-frame clones here, not all; method: immunoSEQ multiplex PCR. The top ten hold 0.85% to 0.9% of the sample, which has around 110,000 clones, around 75% seen once. The specimen sequenced was PBMCs. The receptors here all came from a woman in her twenties or thirties in good health and CMV-seronegative.

The V and J genes are TRBV6-5 and TRBJ1-2; 7 nucleotides line up with TRBD1. The CDR3 covers 16 residues. V gave up 4 bases and J gave up 8 bases; unmatched junction bases: 16. Germline V lookup: CDR1 MNHEY, CDR2 SVGAGI. The CDR3 is CASSSTHTGEVEGYTF. The DNA of the CDR3 is TGTGCCAGCAGTTCGACCCATACAGGGGAAGTAGAAGGCTACACCTTC.

This chain connects TRBV15 to TRBJ2-4; possibly TRBD1 for D (5 bases). Germline-derived CDR1 and CDR2 are LNHNV and YYDKDF (reference sequence). CDR3 length equals 16 residues. Trimming took 0 bases from V and 3 from J, leaving 12 bases between them. CDR3 amino acids: CATSREAGFDKNIQYF. CDR3 DNA: TGTGCCACCAGCAGAGAGGCAGGGTTCGACAAAAACATTCAGTACTTC.

The chain uses TRBV2 and TRBJ1-5; a weak D match, TRBD1 (6 bases). The CDR3 has 12 residues. The germline V gene encodes CDR1 SNHLY and CDR2 FYNNEI. Trimming took 6 bases from V and 6 from J, leaving 9 bases between them. The CDR3 reads CASRVQGQPQHF. The CDR3 bases are TGTGCCAGCAGAGTACAGGGTCAGCCCCAGCATTTT.

V and J are TRBV5-1 and TRBJ2-1; TRBD2 aligns across 10 bases. The CDR3 covers 15 residues. Per the germline V gene, CDR1 is SGHRS and CDR2 is YFSETQ. Trimming cost V 1 base and J 7 bases; bases outside gene matches: 5. The CDR3 spells CASSLSGRAGNEQFF. The CDR3 DNA follows: TGCGCCAGCAGCTTGAGCGGGAGGGCCGGAAATGAGCAGTTCTTC.

The chain links TRBV4-1 to TRBJ1-1, with D possibly being TRBD1 (6 bases). CDR1 is MGHRA, CDR2 YSYEKL, per germline. The CDR3 runs to 13 residues. Between the trimmed V and J ends, which lost 0 bases and 7 bases, there was a span of 9 bases. In DNA, the CDR3 is TGCGCCAGCAGCCAAGACGTGGACAGTGAAGCTTTCTTT. Its translation: CASSQDVDSEAFF.

The chain carries TRBV6-1 and TRBJ2-2; D not certain. Per germline, CDR1 MNHNS and CDR2 SASEGT. V lost 2 bases, J lost 0 bases, and 13 bases lay in between. The CDR3 runs 17 residues. The DNA of the CDR3 is TGTGCCAGCAGTGAATTATTGGGCATCTCGAACACCGGGGAGCTGTTTTTT. Its protein is CASSELLGISNTGELFF.

The chain employs TRBV6-1 and TRBJ1-5; D remains ambiguous. The CDR3 covers 14 residues. Looked up from germline, CDR1 is MNHNS and CDR2 is SASEGT. V was cut by 9 bases and J by 0 bases, with 12 bases left in between. The CDR3 spells CASVSGYSNQPQHF. DNA for the CDR3: TGTGCCAGTGTTTCGGGGTATAGCAATCAGCCCCAGCATTTT.

This clone was seen a handful of times. The chain links TRBV6-5 to TRBJ2-1, with D possibly matching TRBD2 (5 bases). The CDR3 is 16 amino acids. Germline V gene lookup returns CDR1 MNHEY and CDR2 SVGAGI. Trimming pared 2 bases from V and 0 bases from J, leaving 11 bases between. Here the CDR3 reads CASSYGEWSSYNEQFF. CDR3 in DNA: TGTGCCAGCAGTTACGGGGAGTGGAGCTCCTACAATGAGCAGTTCTTC.

For the CDR3, the DNA is TGCGCCAGCAGCCAAGAGGGCAAGGGGTCGGGTGCTAACTATGGCTACACCTTC. It translates to CASSQEGKGSGANYGYTF. This sequence joins TRBV4-3 and TRBJ1-2; D possibly corresponds to TRBD1 (5 bases). Trimming removed 0 bases from V and 0 bases from J, with 17 bases in between. CDR3 length equals 18 residues. The germline V gene encodes CDR1 LGHNA and CDR2 YSLEER.

The chain employs TRBV27 and TRBJ1-6; the D is unclear. V lost 5 bases and J 13 bases, leaving 12 bases between the germline ends. CDR3 length: 12 amino acids. The V gene's germline CDR1 is MNHEY and CDR2 SMNVEV (reference sequence). The chain's CDR3 is CASSPPNAPLHF. CDR3 DNA: TGTGCCAGCAGTCCTCCTAATGCCCCCCTCCACTTT.

The rearrangement uses TRBV30 and TRBJ2-1; TRBD2 might be the D (7 bases). The CDR3 extends over 16 amino acids. V gave up 3 bases and J gave up 4 bases, with 19 bases separating them. Germline V CDR1 and CDR2: GTSNPN, SVGIG (reference sequence). The CDR3 protein is CAWRGGREYRYNEQFF. For the CDR3, the DNA is TGTGCCTGGAGGGGGGGGCGGGAGTATAGGTACAATGAGCAGTTCTTC.

The rearrangement links TRBV4-1 to TRBJ1-2; 7 bases match TRBD1. The ends lost 0 bases at V and 4 bases at J; junction bases unmatched: 5. The CDR3 is 15 residues long. The germline gives CDR1 MGHRA, CDR2 YSYEKL. The CDR3 region is CASSQDGQGGYGYTF. Here the CDR3 DNA reads TGCGCCAGCAGCCAAGATGGCCAGGGGGGCTATGGCTACACCTTC.

For the CDR3, the DNA is TGTGCCAGTTATCCGGGACAGAGGAACACTGAAGCTTTCTTT. It is translated as CASYPGQRNTEAFF. The gene calls are TRBV27 and TRBJ1-1; 7 positions match TRBD1. The CDR3 covers 14 residues. J gave up 1 base and V 9 bases, and 8 bases lay outside the gene matches. Germline-derived CDR1 and CDR2 are MNHEY and SMNVEV (reference sequence).

The gene calls are TRBV27 and TRBJ2-1, with D maybe TRBD1 (7 bases). The CDR3 extends over 16 amino acids. Deletions cut 5 bases from V and 7 bases from J, with 21 bases between. CDR1 and CDR2 (germline): MNHEY, SMNVEV (reference sequence). The CDR3 protein is CASSPLNFRGRNEQFF. The CDR3 coding sequence is TGTGCCAGCAGTCCCCTCAACTTCAGGGGGAGGAATGAGCAGTTCTTC.

V is TRBV10-3 and J is TRBJ1-1; 8 bases are shared with TRBD1. This CDR3 has 13 amino acids. In germline, CDR1 is ENHRY, CDR2 SYGVKD. V gave up 9 bases and J gave up 5 bases; unmatched junction bases: 8. In nucleotides, the CDR3 is TGTGCCATTCAACAGGGGGAGGGGACTGAAGCTTTCTTT. This encodes CAIQQGEGTEAFF.

This chain links TRBV4-1 with TRBJ2-7; 7 bases are shared with TRBD1. The junction had 9 bases not matched to a gene; V was cut back by 5 bases and J by 2 bases. The V gene's germline CDR1 is MGHRA and CDR2 YSYEKL. This CDR3 is 15 amino acids long. In DNA, the CDR3 is TGCGCCAGCAGCTTAACCGGGACAGAAGCCTACGAGCAGTACTTC. Protein product: CASSLTGTEAYEQYF.

This clone occurred once. The gene calls are TRBV27 and TRBJ2-1, with TRBD2 as a possible D gene (6 bases). The ends were cut back, 0 bases at V and 1 base at J, with 13 bases in the middle. The CDR3 totals 17 residues. Germline V gene lookup returns CDR1 MNHEY and CDR2 SMNVEV (reference sequence). The CDR3 sequence is CASSLSSGGVSYNEQFF. The DNA for the CDR3 is TGTGCCAGCAGTTTATCCTCCGGCGGGGTGTCCTACAATGAGCAGTTCTTC.

This clone was seen only a few times. The chain is built from TRBV2 and TRBJ2-2; 7 bases agree with TRBD1. Germline CDR1 reads SNHLY; CDR2 reads FYNNEI. With 3 bases clipped from V and 5 bases from J, the junction kept 6 bases outside the gene matches. This CDR3 region has 15 residues. The DNA for the CDR3 is TGTGCCAGCAGTGAGGGGACAGCAGTAACCGGGGAGCTGTTTTTT. Protein product: CASSEGTAVTGELFF.

In this sample, this clone turned up once. V and J are TRBV10-2 and TRBJ1-2; D not certain. The CDR3 has 12 residues. V dropped 4 bases and J dropped 4 bases, with 7 bases sitting between them. Germline CDR1 and CDR2: WSHSY and SAAADI. The CDR3 loop reads CASSVGAYGYTF. Written as DNA, the CDR3 is TGCGCCAGCAGTGTGGGAGCCTATGGCTACACCTTC.

This chain links TRBV10-3 with TRBJ1-1; D may be TRBD1 (6 bases). CDR3 length: 14 amino acids. V dropped 4 bases and J dropped 3 bases, with 12 bases sitting between them. CDR1 and CDR2 from the germline V gene are ENHRY and SYGVKD. Here the CDR3 DNA reads TGTGCCATCAGTGGGACAGCAGGGGACACTGAAGCTTTCTTT. It encodes CAISGTAGDTEAFF.

This clone showed up just once. The chain combines TRBV18 with TRBJ1-1; D unresolved. Germline V gene data show CDR1 as KGHSH and CDR2 as LQKENI. Trimming removed 6 bases at V and 6 bases at J, with 14 bases between. There are 13 residues in the CDR3. The DNA for the CDR3 is TGTGCCAGCTCCCCTACAGCTACCGCTGAAGCTTTCTTT. It specifies CASSPTATAEAFF.

V usage is TRBV2 and J usage is TRBJ2-5, with 12 bases aligning to TRBD2. In germline, CDR1 is SNHLY, CDR2 FYNNEI. Trimming took 1 base from V and 2 from J; bases not matched to a gene: 5. The CDR3 runs 17 residues. CDR3 in amino acids: CASSEGVLAGGQETQYF. Here the CDR3 DNA reads TGTGCCAGCAGTGAAGGGGTACTAGCGGGGGGTCAAGAGACCCAGTACTTC.

The CDR3 reads CASSIGTGNTDTQYF. DNA of the CDR3: TGCGCCAGCAGCATAGGGACAGGCAATACAGATACGCAGTATTTT. V gene TRBV5-1 combines with J gene TRBJ2-3; 8 nucleotides line up with TRBD1. This CDR3 is built from 15 residues. The germline V gene has CDR1 SGHRS and CDR2 YFSETQ. V lost 4 bases and J lost 3; bases outside the gene matches: 7.

The chain joins TRBV7-6 to TRBJ1-4; 8 positions agree with TRBD1. V lost 5 bases to trimming and J lost 8 bases; unmatched junction nucleotides: 10. Germline V gene lookup returns CDR1 SGHVS and CDR2 FNYEAQ. The CDR3 extends over 15 amino acids. The CDR3 sequence is CASSPTGALGEKLFF. DNA for the CDR3: TGTGCCAGCAGCCCGACAGGGGCTTTAGGAGAAAAACTGTTTTTT.

The chain joins TRBV5-6 to TRBJ2-3; D is possibly TRBD2 (5 bases). Germline-derived CDR1 and CDR2 are SGHDT and YYEEEE. CDR3 length: 12 amino acids. The germline V and J ends were trimmed by 4 bases and 9 bases, with 12 bases remaining between them. CDR3 loop: CASSIDRGTQYF. Written as DNA, the CDR3 is TGTGCCAGCAGCATAGATCGGGGAACGCAGTATTTT.

CDR3 sequence reads: CASRLGTPRENEQFF. The CDR3 nucleotides are TGTGCCAGCAGACTCGGGACTCCGAGGGAAAATGAGCAGTTCTTC. The chain has TRBV6-5 and TRBJ2-1; D is possibly TRBD2 (6 bases). V was cut by 6 bases and J by 7 bases, with 19 bases left in between. This CDR3 has 15 residues. Germline assignment: CDR1 MNHEY and CDR2 SVGAGI.

This clone was seen just once. The chain couples TRBV5-4 to TRBJ2-1; a weak D match, TRBD2 (6 bases). V was cut by 5 bases and J by 0 bases, with 15 bases left in between. CDR3 length equals 16 residues. Germline V gives CDR1 SGHNT, CDR2 YYREEE (reference sequence). The CDR3 DNA sequence: TGTGCCAGCAGTTCCGGGACTCCGAGCTCCTACAATGAGCAGTTCTTC. Protein sequence: CASSSGTPSSYNEQFF.

This rearrangement joins TRBV6-5 to TRBJ2-5; weak D call: TRBD2 (6 bases). The CDR3 is made up of 13 amino acids. The V gene's germline CDR1 is MNHEY and CDR2 SVGAGI. The V end was cut by 6 bases, the J end by 3 bases, with 11 bases between. CDR3 bases: TGTGCCAGCAGCCGACCGGGGGAAGAGACCCAGTACTTC. As protein: CASSRPGEETQYF.